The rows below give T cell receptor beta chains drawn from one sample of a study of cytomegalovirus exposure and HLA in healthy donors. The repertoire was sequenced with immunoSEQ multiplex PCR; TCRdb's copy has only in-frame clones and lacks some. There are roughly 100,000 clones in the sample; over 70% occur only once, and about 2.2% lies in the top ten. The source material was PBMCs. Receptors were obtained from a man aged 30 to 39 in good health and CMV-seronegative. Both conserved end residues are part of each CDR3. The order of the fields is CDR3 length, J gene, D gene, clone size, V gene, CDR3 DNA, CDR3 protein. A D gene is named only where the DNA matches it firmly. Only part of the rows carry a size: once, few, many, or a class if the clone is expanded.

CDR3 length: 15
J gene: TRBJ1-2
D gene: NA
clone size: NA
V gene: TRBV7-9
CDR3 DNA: TGTGCCAGCGGGGAAAGTCAGGGGACCAACTATGGCTACACCTTC
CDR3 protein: CASGESQGTNYGYTF

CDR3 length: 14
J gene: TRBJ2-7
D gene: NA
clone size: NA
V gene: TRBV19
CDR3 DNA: TGTGCCAGTAGTATAGAAGCAGGGCAATACGAGCAGTACTTC
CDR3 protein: CASSIEAGQYEQYF

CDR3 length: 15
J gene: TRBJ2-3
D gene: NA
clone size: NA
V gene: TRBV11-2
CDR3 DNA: TGTGCCAGCAGCCCACAGGTCATTATAACAGATACGCAGTATTTT
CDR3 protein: CASSPQVIITDTQYF

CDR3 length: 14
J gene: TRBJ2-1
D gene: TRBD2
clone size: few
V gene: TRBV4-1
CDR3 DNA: TGCGCCAGCAGCCAATCATGGGGGGGAAATGAGCAGTTCTTC
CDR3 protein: CASSQSWGGNEQFF

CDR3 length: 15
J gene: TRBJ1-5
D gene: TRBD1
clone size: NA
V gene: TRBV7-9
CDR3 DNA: TGTGCCAGCAGCTCCTCAGGGGGCGGCAATCAGCCCCAGCATTTT
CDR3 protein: CASSSSGGGNQPQHF

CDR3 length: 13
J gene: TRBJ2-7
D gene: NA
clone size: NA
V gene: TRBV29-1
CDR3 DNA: TGCAGCGTAAGGACTCTTCGCTCCTACGAGCAGTACTTC
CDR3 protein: CSVRTLRSYEQYF

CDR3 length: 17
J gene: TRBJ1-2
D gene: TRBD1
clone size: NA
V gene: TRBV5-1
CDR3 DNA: TGCGCCAGCAGCACACTCGCCACAACCGGGACAGGGAATGGCTACACCTTC
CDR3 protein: CASSTLATTGTGNGYTF

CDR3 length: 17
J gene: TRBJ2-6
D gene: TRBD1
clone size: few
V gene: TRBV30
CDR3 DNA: TGTGCCTGGAATGACAGGGGACTTTACTCTGGGGCCAACGTCCTGACTTTC
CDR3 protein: CAWNDRGLYSGANVLTF

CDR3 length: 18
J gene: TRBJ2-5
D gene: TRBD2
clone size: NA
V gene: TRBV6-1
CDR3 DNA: TGTGCCAGCAGTGAAAACTGGGCCACTAGCGCTATCCGGGAGACCCAGTACTTC
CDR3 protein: CASSENWATSAIRETQYF

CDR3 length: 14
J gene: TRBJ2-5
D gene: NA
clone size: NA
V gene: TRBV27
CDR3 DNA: TGTGCCAGCAGTACCCACCGGGGGTTAGAGACCCAGTACTTC
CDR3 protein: CASSTHRGLETQYF

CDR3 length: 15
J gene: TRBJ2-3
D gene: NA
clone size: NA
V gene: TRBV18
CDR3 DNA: TGTGCCAGCTCACCCGACAGGACTAGCACAGATACGCAGTATTTT
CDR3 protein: CASSPDRTSTDTQYF

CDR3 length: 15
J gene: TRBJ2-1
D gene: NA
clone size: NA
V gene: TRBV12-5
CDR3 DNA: TGTGCTAGTGGTTTCACAGGTGGCCGGGGGAATGAGCAGTTCTTC
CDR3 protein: CASGFTGGRGNEQFF

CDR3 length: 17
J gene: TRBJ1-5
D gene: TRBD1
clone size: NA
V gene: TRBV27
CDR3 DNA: TGTGCCAGCAGATCAACGCCCGGGACAGGGTATTTTCAGCCCCAGCATTTT
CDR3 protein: CASRSTPGTGYFQPQHF

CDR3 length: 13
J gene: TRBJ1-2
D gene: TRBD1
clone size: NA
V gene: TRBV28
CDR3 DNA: TGTGCCAGCGGTCGGGACAGGGAGTCTGGCTACACCTTC
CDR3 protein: CASGRDRESGYTF

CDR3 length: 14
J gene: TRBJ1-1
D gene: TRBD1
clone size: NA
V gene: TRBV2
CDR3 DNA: TGTGCCAGCAGGGGGGACAGGTGGGGGGCTGAAGCTTTCTTT
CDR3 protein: CASRGDRWGAEAFF

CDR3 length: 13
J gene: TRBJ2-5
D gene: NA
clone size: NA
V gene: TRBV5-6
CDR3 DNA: TGTGCCAGCAGGCAGGGGATCCAAGAGACCCAGTACTTC
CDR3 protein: CASRQGIQETQYF

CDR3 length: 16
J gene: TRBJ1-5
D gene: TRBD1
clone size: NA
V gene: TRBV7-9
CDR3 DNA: TGTGCCAGCAGCTTAACGACAGGGGGGCTCGGTCAGCCCCAGCATTTT
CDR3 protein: CASSLTTGGLGQPQHF

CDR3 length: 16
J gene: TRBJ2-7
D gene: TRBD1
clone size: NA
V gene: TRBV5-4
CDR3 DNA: TGTGCCAGCAGCTTGGTATTCGGACAGGGCTCCTACGAGCAGTACTTC
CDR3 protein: CASSLVFGQGSYEQYF

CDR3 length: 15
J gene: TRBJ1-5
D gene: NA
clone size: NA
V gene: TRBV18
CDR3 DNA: TGTGCCAGCTCACCAACCGGGGGTGGCGATCAGCCCCAGCATTTT
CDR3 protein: CASSPTGGGDQPQHF

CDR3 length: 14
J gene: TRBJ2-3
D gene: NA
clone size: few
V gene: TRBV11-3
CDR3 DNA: TGTGCCAGCAGCTTAAACAGTGTAGCGGATACGCAGTATTTT
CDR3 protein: CASSLNSVADTQYF

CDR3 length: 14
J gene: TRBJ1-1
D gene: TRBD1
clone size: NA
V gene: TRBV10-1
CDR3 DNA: TGCGCCAGCAGTAGGGGACAGGGGGACACTGAAGCTTTCTTT
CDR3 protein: CASSRGQGDTEAFF

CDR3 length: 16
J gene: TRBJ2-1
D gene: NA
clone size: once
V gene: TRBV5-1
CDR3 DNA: TGCGCCAGCAGCCCGATGGGGCAGAAGTCCTACAATGAGCAGTTCTTC
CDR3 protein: CASSPMGQKSYNEQFF

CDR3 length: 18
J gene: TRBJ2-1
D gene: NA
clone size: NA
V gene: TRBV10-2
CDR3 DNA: TGCGCCAGCAGTGAGTCGAGAGGTTGGACCTCGGGGTACAATGAGCAGTTCTTC
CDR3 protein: CASSESRGWTSGYNEQFF

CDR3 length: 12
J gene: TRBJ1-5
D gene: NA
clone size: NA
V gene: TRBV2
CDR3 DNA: TGTGCCAGCAGGGCAGAGGGCCAGCCCCAGCATTTT
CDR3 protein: CASRAEGQPQHF

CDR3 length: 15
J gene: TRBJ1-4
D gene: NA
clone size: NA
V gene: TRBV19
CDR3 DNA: TGTGCCAGTAGTAGAATGCGGGGGGTCGGTGAAAAACTGTTTTTT
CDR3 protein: CASSRMRGVGEKLFF

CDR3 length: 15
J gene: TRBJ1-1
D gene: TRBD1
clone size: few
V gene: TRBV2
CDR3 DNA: TGTGCCAGCAGTTCGATCGACAGGGTAGGAACTGAAGCTTTCTTT
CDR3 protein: CASSSIDRVGTEAFF

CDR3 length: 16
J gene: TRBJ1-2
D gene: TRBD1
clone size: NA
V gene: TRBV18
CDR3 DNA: TGTGCCAGCTCCCCCGGGACAGGGATGGGGGAAAATGGCTACACCTTC
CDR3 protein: CASSPGTGMGENGYTF

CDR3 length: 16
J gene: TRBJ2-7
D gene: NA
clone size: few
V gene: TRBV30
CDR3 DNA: TGTGCCTGGAGTGTAGATAGGTTGGGAGGTGATTACGAGCAGTACTTC
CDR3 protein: CAWSVDRLGGDYEQYF

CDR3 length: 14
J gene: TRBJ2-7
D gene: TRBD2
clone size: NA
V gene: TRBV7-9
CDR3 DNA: TGTGCCAGCAGCCCCTACGGGGGGATCGGGGAGCAGTACTTC
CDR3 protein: CASSPYGGIGEQYF

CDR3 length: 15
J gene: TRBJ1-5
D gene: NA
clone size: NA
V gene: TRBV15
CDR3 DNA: TGTGCCACCAGCAGTGCGGGGGGCATGGTTCAGCCCCAGCATTTT
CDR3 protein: CATSSAGGMVQPQHF

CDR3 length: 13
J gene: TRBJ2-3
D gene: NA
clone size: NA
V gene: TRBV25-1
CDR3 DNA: TGTGCCAGCAGTGGTCCTAATGCGGATACGCAGTATTTT
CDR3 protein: CASSGPNADTQYF

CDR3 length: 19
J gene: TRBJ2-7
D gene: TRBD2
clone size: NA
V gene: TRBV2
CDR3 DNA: TGTGCCAGCAGTGTAAATAGTAGGGCACCGCTAGCGGTAACCTACGAGCAGTACTTC
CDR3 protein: CASSVNSRAPLAVTYEQYF

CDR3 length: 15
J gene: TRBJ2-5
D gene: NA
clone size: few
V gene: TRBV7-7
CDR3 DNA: TGTGCCAGCAGCTTGGACAGAGGGAGCGGAAAGACCCAGTACTTC
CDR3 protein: CASSLDRGSGKTQYF

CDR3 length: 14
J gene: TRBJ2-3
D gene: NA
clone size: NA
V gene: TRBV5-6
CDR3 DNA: TGTGCCAGCAGCTTGGTGGAGGGTGCAGATACGCAGTATTTT
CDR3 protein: CASSLVEGADTQYF

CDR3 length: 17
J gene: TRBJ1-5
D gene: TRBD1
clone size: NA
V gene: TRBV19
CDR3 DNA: TGTGCCAGTAGTAGCCCCCCCGGGACAGGGCGCAATCAGCCCCAGCATTTT
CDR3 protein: CASSSPPGTGRNQPQHF

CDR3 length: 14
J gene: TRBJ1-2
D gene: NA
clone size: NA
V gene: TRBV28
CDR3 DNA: TGTGCCAGCAGCTCTTACAGGGTAGGGGATGGCCACACCTTC
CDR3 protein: CASSSYRVGDGHTF

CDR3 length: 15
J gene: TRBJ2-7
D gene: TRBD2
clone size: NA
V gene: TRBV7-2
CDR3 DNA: TGTGCCAGCAGCTGGACTAGCGGGGGGACCTACGAGCAGTACTTC
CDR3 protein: CASSWTSGGTYEQYF

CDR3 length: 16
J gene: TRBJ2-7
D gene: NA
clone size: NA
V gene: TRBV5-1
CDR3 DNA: TGCGCCAGCAGCTTAACCGGGACATCGTATTCCTACGAGCAGTACTTC
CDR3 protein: CASSLTGTSYSYEQYF

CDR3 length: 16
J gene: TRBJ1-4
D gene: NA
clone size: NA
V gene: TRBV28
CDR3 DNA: TGTGCCAGCAGTCCTCCTGATGGGGGGATAAGGGAAAAACTGTTTTTT
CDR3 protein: CASSPPDGGIREKLFF

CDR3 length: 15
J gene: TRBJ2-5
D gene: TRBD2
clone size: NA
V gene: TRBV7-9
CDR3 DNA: TGTGCCAGCAGCTTCGAGACTAGCGTCCCGCGGACCCAGTACTTC
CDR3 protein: CASSFETSVPRTQYF

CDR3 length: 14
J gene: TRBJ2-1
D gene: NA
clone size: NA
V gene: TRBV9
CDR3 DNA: TGTGCCAGCAGCGTAGCCGCATCGGGGTATGAGCAGTTCTTC
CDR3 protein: CASSVAASGYEQFF

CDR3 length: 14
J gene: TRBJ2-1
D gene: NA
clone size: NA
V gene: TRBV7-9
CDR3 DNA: TGTGCCAGCAGCTTAGGTCTAGCAATCAATGAGCAGTTCTTC
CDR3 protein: CASSLGLAINEQFF

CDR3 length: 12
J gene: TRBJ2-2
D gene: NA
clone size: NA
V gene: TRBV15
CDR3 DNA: TGTGCCACCAGCAGAGCCCCTGGGGAGCTGTTTTTT
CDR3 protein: CATSRAPGELFF

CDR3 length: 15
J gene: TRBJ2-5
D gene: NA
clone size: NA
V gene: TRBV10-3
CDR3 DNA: TGTGCCATCAGTGAGGGAGCGGTTCTTGGGGAGACCCAGTACTTC
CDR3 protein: CAISEGAVLGETQYF

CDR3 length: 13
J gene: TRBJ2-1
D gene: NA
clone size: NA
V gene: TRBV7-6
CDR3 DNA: TGTGCCAGCAGCTTAGCGAGGATGGATGAGCAGTTCTTC
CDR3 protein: CASSLARMDEQFF

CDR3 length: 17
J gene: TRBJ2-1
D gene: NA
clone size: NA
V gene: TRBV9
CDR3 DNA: TGTGCCAGCAGCGCCGGCGTAGGGAGCTTGCTGTACAATGAGCAGTTCTTC
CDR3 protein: CASSAGVGSLLYNEQFF

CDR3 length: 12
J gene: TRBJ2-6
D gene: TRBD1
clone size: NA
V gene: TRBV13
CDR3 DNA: TGTGCCAGCAGTGCCCGACAGGGCGTCCTGACTTTC
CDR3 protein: CASSARQGVLTF

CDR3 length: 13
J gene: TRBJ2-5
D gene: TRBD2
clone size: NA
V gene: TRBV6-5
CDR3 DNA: TGTGCCAGCAGTTACGTAGCGGGAGAGACCCAGTACTTC
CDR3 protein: CASSYVAGETQYF

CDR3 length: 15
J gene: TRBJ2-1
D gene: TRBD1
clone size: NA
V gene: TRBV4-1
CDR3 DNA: TGCGCCAGCAGCCAAGAAGACAGGGATGGGGGTGAGCAGTTCTTC
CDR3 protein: CASSQEDRDGGEQFF

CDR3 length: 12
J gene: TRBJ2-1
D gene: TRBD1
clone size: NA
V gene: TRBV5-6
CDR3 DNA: TGTGCCAGCAGCTTTGACAGGGATGAGCAGTTCTTC
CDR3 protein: CASSFDRDEQFF

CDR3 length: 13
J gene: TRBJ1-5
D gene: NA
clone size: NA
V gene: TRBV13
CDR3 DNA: TGTGCCAGCAGCACAGGGTACAATCAGCCCCAGCATTTT
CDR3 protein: CASSTGYNQPQHF

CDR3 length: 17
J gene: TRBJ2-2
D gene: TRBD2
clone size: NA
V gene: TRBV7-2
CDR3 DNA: TGTGCCAGCAGCTTACTAGCGGGAGATCGCGACACCGGGGAGCTGTTTTTT
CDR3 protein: CASSLLAGDRDTGELFF

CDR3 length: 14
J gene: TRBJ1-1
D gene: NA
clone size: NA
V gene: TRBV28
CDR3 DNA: TGTGCCAGCATCCCCCCGGGGGAGGGGCGGATACCTTTCTTT
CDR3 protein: CASIPPGEGRIPFF